A single sample gave rise to the 27 T cell receptor beta chains below, sequenced in a study of blood T cell repertoires in COVID-19 (dated by TCRdb to about 2020). Library preparation used the immunoSEQ multiplex PCR assay. TCRdb provides this immuneACCESS table in a form limited to in-frame rearrangements. Some clones are lacking; in checked studies, under half of them reflect an unresolved V gene, and why the rest are absent is not known. Counted in this sample were around 210,000 clones; approximately 87% of them appeared once. The ten largest clones add up to more than 0.7% of the sample. The sequencing sample was made of peripheral blood. All receptors derive from a woman in her seventies with acute or convalescent COVID-19.

The chain combines TRBV7-9 with TRBJ2-3; 10 nucleotides agree with TRBD1. V lost 5 bases, J lost 6 bases, and 8 bases stayed unmatched. Germline-derived CDR1 and CDR2 are SEHNR and FQNEAQ (reference sequence). The CDR3 loop spans 15 amino acids. CDR3 region: CASSRGTGESDTQYF. The CDR3 DNA reads TGTGCCAGCAGCCGAGGGACAGGGGAGTCGGATACGCAGTATTTT.

The chain uses TRBV28 and TRBJ2-7, with 7 bases matching TRBD2. The CDR3 contains 11 residues. V lost 10 bases, J lost 4 bases, and 4 bases stayed unmatched. Germline-derived CDR1 and CDR2 are MDHEN and SYDVKM. CDR3 nucleotides: TGTGCCACCCTGGGAGGGTACGAGCAGTACTTC. Its protein is CATLGGYEQYF.

V gene TRBV29-1 combines with J gene TRBJ1-1, with 9 positions matching TRBD1. Germline assignment: CDR1 SQVTM and CDR2 ANQGSEA. V was pared by 6 bases and J by 3 bases, with 5 bases of the junction left unmatched. The CDR3 extends over 13 amino acids. CDR3 in DNA: TGCAGCGTGAGGGACAGGGTCGACACTGAAGCTTTCTTT. Translating it yields CSVRDRVDTEAFF.

This clone was picked up a small number of times. The rearrangement uses TRBV12-3 or TRBV12-4 and TRBJ1-5; weak D call: TRBD1 (6 bases). The CDR3 covers 13 residues. V lost 3 bases and J lost 5, with 8 bases in between. This CDR3 is CASSLGADQPQHF. CDR3 coding DNA: TGTGCCAGCAGTTTGGGGGCGGATCAGCCCCAGCATTTT.

The J gene is TRBJ2-1, the V gene TRBV5-1; D is unclear. Germline V gene data show CDR1 as SGHRS and CDR2 as YFSETQ. The CDR3 length is 14 residues. With 0 bases removed from V and 8 bases from J, the gap between germline ends came to 12 bases. CDR3 loop: CASSLGGSSDEQFF. CDR3 DNA: TGCGCCAGCAGCTTGGGAGGTAGCAGCGATGAGCAGTTCTTC.

The V and J genes are TRBV5-4 and TRBJ2-7; D perhaps matches TRBD1 (10 bases). The CDR3 consists of 15 residues. V lost 4 bases to trimming and J lost 2 bases, with 16 bases between them. Germline V gene sequence: CDR1 SGHNT, CDR2 YYREEE (reference sequence). CDR3 sequence (DNA): TGTGCCAGCAGCCTAGCGGGGACAGGGGCCTACGAGCAGTACTTC. It is translated as CASSLAGTGAYEQYF.

This chain connects TRBV7-2 to TRBJ1-3; a possible D gene is TRBD1 (5 bases). The CDR3 runs to 15 residues. Germline CDR1 SGHTA, CDR2 FQGNSA. The V end lost 6 bases, the J end lost 0 bases, and 12 bases lay between the germline ends. CDR3 nucleotides: TGTGCCAGCAGTCGGGCAGGGCACTCTGGAAACACCATATATTTT. Translation: CASSRAGHSGNTIYF.

This chain joins TRBV7-2 and TRBJ1-1; no firm D call. V was cut by 5 bases and J by 1 base, with 14 bases left in between. Germline values: CDR1 SGHTA, CDR2 FQGNSA. The CDR3 covers 15 residues. The CDR3 loop reads CASSRLPGGNTEAFF. DNA of the CDR3: TGTGCCAGCAGCCGGCTCCCCGGAGGGAACACTGAAGCTTTCTTT.

This clone occurred once. The V and J genes are TRBV24-1 and TRBJ2-1; 9 bases match TRBD2. Trimming removed 8 bases from V and 3 bases from J; junction bases left unmatched: 10. Germline V gene lookup returns CDR1 KGHDR and CDR2 SFDVKD. This CDR3 comprises 16 residues. The CDR3 spells CATTPPLAGLYNEQFF. The CDR3 DNA follows: TGTGCCACCACACCTCCTCTAGCGGGGCTCTACAATGAGCAGTTCTTC.

The chain recombines TRBV7-2 with TRBJ1-2; TRBD1 matches 8 bases. The CDR3 length is 17 residues. Germline trimming cut 3 bases from V and 3 bases from J; bases unmatched to any gene: 12. Germline-derived CDR1 and CDR2 are SGHTA and FQGNSA. The CDR3 DNA reads TGTGCCAGCAGCTTCCCCTCGGTGAAACAGGGGGACTATGGCTACACCTTC. Protein: CASSFPSVKQGDYGYTF.

The chain is built from TRBV10-1 and TRBJ2-7; 7 bases agree with TRBD1. This CDR3 has 13 residues. CDR1 and CDR2 from the germline V gene are WNHNN and SYGVQD (reference sequence). Losses at the gene ends were 8 bases for V and 5 bases for J; bases not matched to a gene: 9. CDR3 coding DNA: TGCGCCAGCTTGGAACAGGGGCTCCACGAGCAGTACTTC. It is translated as CASLEQGLHEQYF.

The chain carries TRBV5-1 and TRBJ2-1; possibly TRBD1 for D (7 bases). Trimming pared 4 bases from V and 8 bases from J, leaving 19 bases between. CDR1 is SGHRS and CDR2 is YFSETQ in the germline V gene. This CDR3 contains 15 residues. CDR3 DNA sequence: TGCGCCAGCAGCCGAAGCAACAGGGGAGGCGATGAGCAGTTCTTC. The encoded protein is CASSRSNRGGDEQFF. The variable domain in full, with the rest retrieved from reference TRBV5-1 and TRBJ2-1, is KAGVTQTPRYLIKTRGQQVTLSCSPISGHRSVSWYQQTPGQGLQFLFEYFSETQRNKGNFPGRFSGRQFSNSRSEMNVSTLELGDSALYLCASSRSNRGGDEQFFGPGTRLTVL.

The rearrangement uses TRBV5-4 and TRBJ2-5; TRBD1 matches at 10 bases. CDR1 is SGHNT and CDR2 is YYREEE in the germline V gene (reference sequence). J gave up 2 bases and V 3 bases, and 4 bases lay outside the gene matches. This CDR3 is built from 15 residues. CDR3 sequence (DNA): TGTGCCAGCAGCTCCCGGACAGGGGGACAAGAGACCCAGTACTTC. Encoded protein: CASSSRTGGQETQYF.

V gene TRBV2 combines with J gene TRBJ2-3; D is unresolved. Trimming cost V 6 bases and J 4 bases, with 14 bases left between them. The CDR3 is made up of 14 amino acids. Germline assignment: CDR1 SNHLY and CDR2 FYNNEI. DNA for the CDR3: TGTGCCAGCAGGAAGACTTCAAACGCAGATACGCAGTATTTT. Translating it yields CASRKTSNADTQYF.

This chain connects TRBV4-2 to TRBJ2-6; 8 nucleotides line up with TRBD1. The length of the CDR3 is 18 residues. The germline CDR1 and CDR2 sequences are LGHNA and YNFKEQ. Unmatched junction bases numbered 9, after V lost 5 bases and J lost 0 bases. The DNA for the CDR3 is TGTGCCAGCAGCGTCACGGACAGGGTGATCTCTGGGGCCAACGTCCTGACTTTC. It codes for CASSVTDRVISGANVLTF.

DNA of the CDR3: TGCAGCGTTGGAGGACAGGTCTATGGCTACACCTTC. Its protein is CSVGGQVYGYTF. The chain carries TRBV29-1 and TRBJ1-2, with 7 bases identical to TRBD1. V lost 4 bases, J lost 4 bases, and 3 bases stayed unmatched. This CDR3 is built from 12 residues. The germline V gene encodes CDR1 SQVTM and CDR2 ANQGSEA.

The chain employs TRBV4-1 and TRBJ2-3; TRBD2 matches at 11 bases. Germline V gives CDR1 MGHRA, CDR2 YSYEKL. The CDR3 length is 14 residues. With 5 bases clipped from V and 5 bases from J, the junction kept 3 bases outside the gene matches. The CDR3 DNA is TGCGCCAGCAGCTCGGGACTAGCGGTAGATACGCAGTATTTT. It yields the protein CASSSGLAVDTQYF.

This sequence joins TRBV11-2 and TRBJ2-5; D not resolved. Germline loops: CDR1 SGHAT, CDR2 FQNNGV. The CDR3 spans 13 residues. Trimming took off 6 bases at V and 9 bases at J, with 17 bases between the two ends. The CDR3, as DNA: TGTGCCAGCAGTTTCGGATTAGCCGAGGCCCAGTACTTC. It yields the protein CASSFGLAEAQYF. The entire variable domain, with the rest obtained from reference TRBV11-2 and TRBJ2-5, is as follows: EAGVAQSPRYKIIEKRQSVAFWCNPISGHATLYWYQQILGQGPKLLIQFQNNGVVDDSQLPKDRFSAERLKGVDSTLKIQPAKLEDSAVYLCASSFGLAEAQYFGPGTRLLVL.

The genes are TRBV5-1 and TRBJ1-2; D is undetermined. This CDR3 is built from 12 residues. Trimming left V 0 bases short and J 6 bases short, with 6 bases between. CDR1 and CDR2 from the germline V gene are SGHRS and YFSETQ. The CDR3 protein is CASSLDQNGYTF. As DNA, the CDR3 is TGCGCCAGCAGCTTGGATCAGAATGGCTACACCTTC.

The chain combines TRBV2 with TRBJ2-7, with D perhaps matching TRBD1 (5 bases). Germline CDR1 reads SNHLY; CDR2 reads FYNNEI. This CDR3 is 12 amino acids long. The germline V and J ends were trimmed by 5 bases and 3 bases, with 8 bases remaining between them. CDR3 protein: CASSTDSYEQYF. CDR3 coding DNA: TGTGCCAGCAGTACCGACAGCTACGAGCAGTACTTC.

The rearrangement joins TRBV4-1 to TRBJ2-2, with 8 bases matching TRBD1. Trimming removed 6 bases from V and 6 bases from J; junction bases left unmatched: 3. CDR3 length: 13 amino acids. The germline V gene encodes CDR1 MGHRA and CDR2 YSYEKL. As DNA, the CDR3 is TGCGCCAGCAGAGGACAGGGCCCCGGGGAGCTGTTTTTT. It codes for CASRGQGPGELFF.

The gene calls are TRBV18 and TRBJ2-3, with 11 bases that match TRBD2. V dropped 5 bases and J dropped 2; count of bases not matched to a gene: 3. The CDR3 extends over 15 amino acids. Germline lookup yields CDR1 KGHSH and CDR2 LQKENI. The DNA for the CDR3 is TGTGCCAGCTCAACACTAGCGGGGGCCACAGATACGCAGTATTTT. The encoded protein is CASSTLAGATDTQYF.

The CDR3 region is CASSLTSGIGEQFF. The CDR3 nucleotides read TGTGCCAGCAGTTTGACTAGCGGGATCGGTGAGCAGTTCTTC. The gene calls are TRBV6-5 and TRBJ2-1; 11 bases are shared with TRBD2. Germline values: CDR1 MNHEY, CDR2 SVGAGI. The CDR3 consists of 14 residues. V shed 4 bases, J shed 9 bases, and the junction held 5 bases outside the gene matches.

The rearrangement links TRBV6-5 to TRBJ1-1, with D unclear. Trimming took off 0 bases at V and 1 base at J, with 9 bases between the two ends. The CDR3 contains 15 residues. Per the germline V gene, CDR1 is MNHEY and CDR2 is SVGAGI. DNA for the CDR3: TGTGCCAGCAGTTACTCGTGGAGTAGGAACACTGAAGCTTTCTTT. It translates to CASSYSWSRNTEAFF.

This chain links TRBV5-1 with TRBJ2-5; D may be TRBD2 (7 bases). The CDR3 runs 14 residues. Germline values: CDR1 SGHRS, CDR2 YFSETQ. Trimming stripped 7 bases from V and 5 bases from J, with 18 bases between. As DNA, the CDR3 is TGCGCCAGCGCCCGCGGGGGCCTGGGTGAGACCCAGTACTTC. It translates to CASARGGLGETQYF.

V gene TRBV24-1 combines with J gene TRBJ2-1; 9 positions agree with TRBD2. The CDR3 totals 16 residues. The V gene's germline CDR1 is KGHDR and CDR2 SFDVKD. The J segment lost 0 bases and the V segment lost 3 bases, leaving 2 bases of the junction unmatched. The CDR3 spells CATSDRSGSSYNEQFF. For the CDR3, the DNA is TGTGCCACCAGTGATCGTAGCGGGAGCTCCTACAATGAGCAGTTCTTC.

The J gene is TRBJ1-1, the V gene TRBV19, with D maybe TRBD1 (5 bases). Germline CDR1 is LNHDA and CDR2 is SQIVND (reference sequence). This CDR3 spans 16 amino acids. V dropped 7 bases and J dropped 7 bases, with 25 bases sitting between them. CDR3 sequence (DNA): TGTGCCAGTACCCCAGCCGGGAGGGACGGAAAAAATGAAGCTTTCTTT. Its protein product is CASTPAGRDGKNEAFF.